This is a list of T cell receptor beta chains from one sample in a study of spatial heterogeneity in lung cancer. TCRdb re-analysed the 5' RACE reads in MiXCR, keeping a single row per CDR3 protein. This table holds 43,000 or so distinct CDR3 sequences, about 6.8% found once. Sequencing used PBMCs, obtained at surgery. Receptors were obtained from a female donor with early-stage non-small cell lung cancer. Each CDR3 is given with its conserved first and last residue. Fields, in order: J gene, D gene, V gene, clone size, CDR3 DNA, CDR3 protein. The D gene is left open where the match is weak. Rows may omit the clone size; those that give it use once, few, many or a size class.

>TRBJ1-5|NA|TRBV4-1|NA
TGCGCCAGCAGCCAAAGACAAGTCGGGCAGGGCAATCAGCCCCAGCATTTT
CASSQRQVGQGNQPQHF
>TRBJ2-7|NA|TRBV20-1|NA
TGCAGTGCTAGAGCTCAGGGTAGCGAGCAGTACTTC
CSARAQGSEQYF
>TRBJ1-2|TRBD1|TRBV5-1|many
TGCGCCAGCAGCTCAGGGGGCGAAGATGGCTACACCTTC
CASSSGGEDGYTF
>TRBJ2-5|TRBD1|TRBV6-1|few
TGTGCCAGCAGTGGAGGGGGACAGGGAGAGACCCAGTACTTC
CASSGGGQGETQYF
>TRBJ1-5|TRBD1|TRBV7-3|many
TGTGCCAGCAGCTTAGAGGGACAGGGTGAGAGCAATCAGCCCCAGCATTTT
CASSLEGQGESNQPQHF
>TRBJ2-5|TRBD2|TRBV11-2|few
TGTGCCAGCAGCGGAACTGGCGGGGGGGAGACCCAGTACTTC
CASSGTGGGETQYF
>TRBJ2-3|NA|TRBV2|NA
TGTGCCAGCAGTGAAGGACTAGGCAACACAGATACGCAGTATTTT
CASSEGLGNTDTQYF
>TRBJ2-3|NA|TRBV19|NA
TGTGCCGCTGGTTTTGCAGATACGCAGTATTTT
CAAGFADTQYF
>TRBJ1-6|NA|TRBV20-1|many
TGCAGTGCTAGAGATGGTCGAAATTCACCCCTCCACTTT
CSARDGRNSPLHF
>TRBJ2-4|NA|TRBV3-1|many
TGTGCCAGCAGCCAAGTACTGGGGCCAAACATTCAGTACTTC
CASSQVLGPNIQYF
>TRBJ2-1|NA|TRBV28|many
TGTGCCAGCAGCCCGTTGCGGGTCAAGCAGTTCTTC
CASSPLRVKQFF
>TRBJ2-5|NA|TRBV3-1|many
TGTGCCAGCAGCCGAGGACAGCCTAGACAAGAGACCCAGTACTTC
CASSRGQPRQETQYF
>TRBJ2-1|TRBD2|TRBV12-3/TRBV12-4|few
TGTGCCAGCAGTTCCCGCGGACTAGCCTCGTACAATGAGCAGTTCTTC
CASSSRGLASYNEQFF
>TRBJ2-1|TRBD2|TRBV5-1|many
TGCGCCAGCAGCTCCGCTCTAGCGGGGGGGATGGATGAGCAGTTCTTC
CASSSALAGGMDEQFF
>TRBJ1-6|TRBD1|TRBV28|NA
TGTGCCAGCAGGCTTCCGGGACAGCCTTTTTCACCCCTCCACTTT
CASRLPGQPFSPLHF
>TRBJ1-5|NA|TRBV2|few
TGTGCCAGCGGTCAGACACCACCTTATCAGCCCCAGCATTTT
CASGQTPPYQPQHF
>TRBJ2-3|NA|TRBV7-2|NA
TGTGCCAGCAGCTTACGGGGCAGTAAGAGCACAGATACGCAGTATTTT
CASSLRGSKSTDTQYF
>TRBJ1-2|NA|TRBV11-2|many
TGTGCCAGCAGCTTAGGGGCAGGGAACTATGGCTACACCTTC
CASSLGAGNYGYTF
>TRBJ2-3|NA|TRBV20-1|many
TGCAGTGCTAGAGATCTGTGGGATACGCAGTATTTT
CSARDLWDTQYF
>TRBJ2-3|NA|TRBV7-2|many
TGTGCCAGCAGCTTTCGGAGAGAAGGCAGAGATACGCAGTATTTT
CASSFRREGRDTQYF
>TRBJ2-1|NA|TRBV3-1|few
TGTGCCAGCAGCCAAGAATGGCAGGGCTTAGGCAATGAGCAGTTCTTC
CASSQEWQGLGNEQFF
>TRBJ1-5|NA|TRBV6-5|few
TGTGCCAGCAGACCCTACGGGGGGCCCAGCAATCAGCCCCAGCATTTT
CASRPYGGPSNQPQHF
>TRBJ2-1|NA|TRBV5-4|many
TGTGCCAGCAGGCCTGGACTCCCCTCCTACAATGAGCAGTTCTTC
CASRPGLPSYNEQFF
>TRBJ2-3|NA|TRBV18|many
TGTGCCAGCTCACCTCAACGACCAGATACGCAGTATTTT
CASSPQRPDTQYF
>TRBJ1-1|NA|TRBV27|many
TGTGCCAGCAGTTTTCGGACCGGAACTGAAGCTTTCTTT
CASSFRTGTEAFF
>TRBJ2-7|TRBD1|TRBV18|many
TGTGCCAGCTCACCGGGACAGGAGCCCTACGAGCAGTACTTC
CASSPGQEPYEQYF